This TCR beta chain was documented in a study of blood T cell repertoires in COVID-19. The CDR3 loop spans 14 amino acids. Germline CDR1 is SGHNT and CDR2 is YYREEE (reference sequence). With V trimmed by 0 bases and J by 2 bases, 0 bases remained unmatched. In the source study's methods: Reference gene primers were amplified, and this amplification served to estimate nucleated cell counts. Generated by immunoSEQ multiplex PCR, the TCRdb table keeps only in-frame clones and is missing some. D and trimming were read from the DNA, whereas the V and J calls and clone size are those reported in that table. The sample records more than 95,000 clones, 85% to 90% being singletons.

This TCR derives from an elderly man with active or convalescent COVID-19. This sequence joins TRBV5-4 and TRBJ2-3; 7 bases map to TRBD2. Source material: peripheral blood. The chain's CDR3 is CASSLGLATDTQYF. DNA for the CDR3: TGTGCCAGCAGCTTGGGACTAGCCACAGATACGCAGTATTTT.